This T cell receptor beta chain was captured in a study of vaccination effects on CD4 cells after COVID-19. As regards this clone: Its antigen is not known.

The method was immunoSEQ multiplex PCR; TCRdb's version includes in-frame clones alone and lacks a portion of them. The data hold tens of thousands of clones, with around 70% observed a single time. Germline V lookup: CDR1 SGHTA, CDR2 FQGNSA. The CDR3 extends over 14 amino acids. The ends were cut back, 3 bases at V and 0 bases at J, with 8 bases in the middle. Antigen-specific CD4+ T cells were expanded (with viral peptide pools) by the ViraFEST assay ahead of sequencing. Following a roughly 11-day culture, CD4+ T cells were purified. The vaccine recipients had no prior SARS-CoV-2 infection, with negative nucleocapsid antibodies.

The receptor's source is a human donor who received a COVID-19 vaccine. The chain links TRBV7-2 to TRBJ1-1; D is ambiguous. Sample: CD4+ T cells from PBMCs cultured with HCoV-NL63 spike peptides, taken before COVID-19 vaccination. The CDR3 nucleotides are TGTGCCAGCAGCTTGGCCGGGATGAACACTGAAGCTTTCTTT. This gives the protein CASSLAGMNTEAFF. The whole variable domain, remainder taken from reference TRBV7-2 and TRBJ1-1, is GAGVSQSPSNKVTEKGKDVELRCDPISGHTALYWYRQSLGQGLEFLIYFQGNSAPDKSGLPSDRFSAERTGGSVSTLTIQRTQQEDSAVYLCASSLAGMNTEAFFGQGTRLTVV.